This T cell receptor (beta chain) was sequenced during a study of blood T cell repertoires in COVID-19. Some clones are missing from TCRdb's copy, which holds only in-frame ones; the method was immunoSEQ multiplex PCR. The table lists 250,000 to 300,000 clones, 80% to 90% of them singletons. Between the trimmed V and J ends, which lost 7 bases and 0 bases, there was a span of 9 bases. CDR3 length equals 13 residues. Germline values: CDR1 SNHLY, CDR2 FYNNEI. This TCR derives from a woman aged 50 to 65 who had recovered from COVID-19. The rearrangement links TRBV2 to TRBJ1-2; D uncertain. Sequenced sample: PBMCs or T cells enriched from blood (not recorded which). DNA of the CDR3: TGTGCCAGCACTGATGGAGCTAACTATGGCTACACCTTC. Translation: CASTDGANYGYTF.